This entry describes one T cell receptor beta chain. The target antigen is unknown. The sample is drawn from a study of T cell responses to AZD1222 COVID-19 vaccine. Study-wide findings and caveats: Just a handful of AZD1222 recipients tested seropositive at baseline. Among spike-specific TCRs, nearly half reportedly target unmutated variant regions. Females outnumbered males among donors, who were mostly white British; clonal diversity was possibly underestimated.

With 6 bases removed from V and 4 bases from J, the gap between germline ends came to 12 bases. In germline, CDR1 is LNHDA, CDR2 SQIVND (reference sequence). The CDR3 covers 14 residues. Assay used: immunoSEQ multiplex PCR; TCRdb lists only in-frame clones, some missing. The profile shows roughly 140,000 clones, around 91% of them singletons. This receptor was identified in an adult in good health. The V gene is TRBV19, the J gene TRBJ1-4; TRBD1 is a possible D gene (5 bases). Sequences were derived from peripheral blood, sampled on day 0 of AZD1222 vaccination. The CDR3 sequence is CASRGPGGNEKLFF. DNA of the CDR3: TGTGCCAGTAGGGGTCCCGGGGGTAATGAAAAACTGTTTTTT.